These 25 T cell receptor beta chains came from one sample sequenced in a study of T cell responses to AZD1222 COVID-19 vaccine. Here immunoSEQ multiplex PCR was the method, and the copy in TCRdb shows in-frame clones only, minus some. Among some 100,000 clones, more than 70% were seen once, and the ten largest hold about a sixth. The starting material was peripheral blood, obtained on day 0 of AZD1222 vaccination. The receptor source for this set is an adult in good health.

This clone was counted once. The rearrangement joins TRBV7-2 to TRBJ1-5, with D perhaps TRBD1 (5 bases). Germline V gene data show CDR1 as SGHTA and CDR2 as FQGNSA. Trimming stripped 3 bases from V and 3 bases from J, with 12 bases between. The CDR3 consists of 15 residues. The CDR3 coding sequence is TGTGCCAGCAGCTTCCGCGGCAGGGACAATCAGCCCCAGCATTTT. Translated: CASSFRGRDNQPQHF.

V usage is TRBV7-6 and J usage is TRBJ2-1; 9 bases are a match to TRBD2. V was clipped by 4 bases and J by 3 bases; unmatched bases: 4. The germline V gene encodes CDR1 SGHVS and CDR2 FNYEAQ. The CDR3 covers 15 residues. The CDR3 sequence: CASSSTSGNYNEQFF. CDR3 nucleotide sequence: TGTGCCAGCAGCTCGACTAGCGGCAACTACAATGAGCAGTTCTTC.

There are a few counts of this clone. V usage is TRBV6-5 and J usage is TRBJ1-1; D gene uncertain. Between the trimmed V and J ends, which lost 0 bases and 11 bases, there was a span of 7 bases. Germline V gene data show CDR1 as MNHEY and CDR2 as SVGAGI. The CDR3 spans 11 residues. CDR3 in amino acids: CASSYSGPAFF. CDR3 in DNA: TGTGCCAGCAGTTACTCAGGGCCCGCTTTCTTT.

The rearrangement joins TRBV30 to TRBJ1-2, with D possibly TRBD1 on 5 matching bases. The CDR3 has 14 residues. Germline-derived CDR1 and CDR2 are GTSNPN and SVGIG (reference sequence). The V end was cut by 3 bases, the J end by 3 bases, with 14 bases between. The CDR3 DNA reads as TGTGCCTGGAGGAGGGGCGCCTCACACTATGGCTACACCTTC. Its translation is CAWRRGASHYGYTF.

The rearrangement uses TRBV15 and TRBJ1-2, with D possibly TRBD1 on 5 matching bases. This CDR3 has 14 amino acids. Germline V lookup: CDR1 LNHNV, CDR2 YYDKDF (reference sequence). V was cut by 0 bases and J by 8 bases, with 13 bases left in between. The CDR3 bases are TGTGCCACCAGCAGAGATGCCAGGGCAATCGGCTACACCTTC. Translating gives CATSRDARAIGYTF.

The chain has TRBV6-2 or TRBV6-3 and TRBJ1-3, with 10 bases fitting TRBD1. Germline V lookup: CDR1 MNHEY, CDR2 SVGEGT. Trimming removed 5 bases from V and 0 bases from J; junction bases left unmatched: 16. The CDR3 loop spans 20 amino acids. The CDR3 loop reads CASSEIGTGDRRPSGNTIYF. DNA for the CDR3: TGTGCCAGCAGTGAGATCGGGACAGGGGATCGTCGGCCCTCTGGAAACACCATATATTTT.

The gene calls are TRBV2 and TRBJ2-7; TRBD2 matches 7 bases. Unmatched junction bases numbered 11, after V lost 5 bases and J lost 4 bases. CDR1 and CDR2 from the germline V gene are SNHLY and FYNNEI. There are 15 residues in the CDR3. The CDR3 reads CASSLTSDGPYEQYV. For the CDR3, the DNA is TGTGCCAGCAGTCTTACTAGCGATGGACCTTACGAGCAGTACGTC.

The V and J genes are TRBV30 and TRBJ1-2; 8 bases map to TRBD1. The germline V gene has CDR1 GTSNPN and CDR2 SVGIG (reference sequence). The J segment lost 4 bases and the V segment lost 4 bases, leaving 8 bases of the junction unmatched. This CDR3 is built from 14 residues. CDR3 residues: CAWTPTGVGYGYTF. As DNA, the CDR3 is TGTGCCTGGACCCCGACAGGGGTTGGCTATGGCTACACCTTC. Full variable domain (outside the CDR3, taken from reference TRBV30 and TRBJ1-2): SQTIHQWPATLVQPVGSPLSLECTVEGTSNPNLYWYRQAAGRGLQLLFYSVGIGQISSEVPQNLSASRPQDRQFILSSKKLLLSDSGFYLCAWTPTGVGYGYTFGSGTRLTVV.

The rearrangement joins TRBV6-5 to TRBJ2-5; 8 bases line up with TRBD1. There are 16 residues in the CDR3. Germline lookup yields CDR1 MNHEY and CDR2 SVGAGI. After removal of 2 bases from V and 3 bases from J, the junction contained 8 bases not matched to a gene. Here the CDR3 reads CASSYPTGVEKETQYF. In nucleotides, the CDR3 is TGTGCCAGCAGTTACCCGACAGGGGTAGAAAAAGAGACCCAGTACTTC.

The chain is built from TRBV7-7 and TRBJ2-2; tentative D call: TRBD1 (5 bases). Germline V gives CDR1 SSHAT, CDR2 FNYEAQ (reference sequence). The CDR3 loop spans 15 amino acids. V was shortened by 1 base and J by 4 bases, with 10 bases between the two germline ends. CDR3 residues: CASSLGDSPTGELFF. The DNA of the CDR3 is TGTGCCAGCAGCTTAGGAGACAGCCCCACCGGGGAGCTGTTTTTT.

The genes are TRBV24-1 and TRBJ1-2; TRBD1 might be the D (5 bases). The CDR3 length is 15 residues. V was cut by 3 bases and J by 4 bases, with 14 bases left in between. The germline gives CDR1 KGHDR, CDR2 SFDVKD. CDR3 DNA: TGTGCCACCAGTGATCCACAGGCTCGTGGCTATGGCTACACCTTC. This codes for CATSDPQARGYGYTF.

This chain links TRBV9 with TRBJ1-1; no reliable D call. CDR1 SGDLS and CDR2 YYNGEE come from the germline V gene. Between the trimmed V and J ends, which lost 4 bases and 9 bases, there was a span of 19 bases. The length of the CDR3 is 14 residues. CDR3 coding DNA: TGTGCCAGCAGCCCCCCTGGGGAATCGGGGAAAGCTTTCTTT. Protein: CASSPPGESGKAFF. Complete variable domain (other parts from reference TRBV9 and TRBJ1-1): DSGVTQTPKHLITATGQRVTLRCSPRSGDLSVYWYQQSLDQGLQFLIQYYNGEERAKGNILERFSAQQFPDLHSELNLSSLELGDSALYFCASSPPGESGKAFFGQGTRLTVV.

The chain uses TRBV18 and TRBJ2-7; 9 positions agree with TRBD1. Per germline, CDR1 KGHSH and CDR2 LQKENI. The CDR3 is 13 residues long. J gave up 5 bases and V 3 bases, and 2 bases lay outside the gene matches. The DNA of the CDR3 is TGTGCCAGCTCACCTACAGGGGGCCACGAGCAGTACTTC. Its translation: CASSPTGGHEQYF.

The rearrangement links TRBV28 to TRBJ2-2; perhaps TRBD1 as D (6 bases). Trimming left V 6 bases short and J 3 bases short, with 11 bases between. The germline V gene has CDR1 MDHEN and CDR2 SYDVKM. The CDR3 is 14 amino acids. For the CDR3, the DNA is TGTGCCAGCAGAGAGTCAGGGGACACCGGGGAGCTGTTTTTT. Its protein is CASRESGDTGELFF.

The gene calls are TRBV11-3 and TRBJ1-1, with D possibly TRBD1 on 6 matching bases. The germline V gene encodes CDR1 SGHNT and CDR2 YENEEA. V was cut by 4 bases and J by 4 bases, with 16 bases left in between. This CDR3 has 15 residues. CDR3 in amino acids: CASSSSLGAGTEAFF. Written as DNA, the CDR3 is TGTGCCAGCAGCTCCTCATTGGGGGCGGGCACTGAAGCTTTCTTT.

The chain links TRBV4-2 to TRBJ2-7, with 7 bases fitting TRBD2. Germline trimming cut 0 bases from V and 2 bases from J; bases unmatched to any gene: 4. This CDR3 comprises 15 residues. Germline CDR1 LGHNA, CDR2 YNFKEQ. CDR3 DNA sequence: TGTGCCAGCAGCCAAGACGCTAGCGGAGCCTACGAGCAGTACTTC. This gives the protein CASSQDASGAYEQYF.

V usage is TRBV7-2 and J usage is TRBJ2-7; possible D gene TRBD1, 6 bases. Deletions cut 3 bases from V and 5 bases from J, with 14 bases between. Per germline, CDR1 SGHTA and CDR2 FQGNSA. The CDR3 sequence is 14 residues long. The CDR3 coding sequence is TGTGCCAGCAGCTTCACCGGGACACAGCACGAGCAGTACTTC. Translated: CASSFTGTQHEQYF.

The rearrangement uses TRBV2 and TRBJ2-5, with D perhaps TRBD1 or TRBD2 (5 bases each). The V and J ends lost 4 bases and 4 bases respectively, with 13 bases between them. The CDR3 spans 14 residues. Germline CDR1 is SNHLY and CDR2 is FYNNEI. The CDR3 sequence is CASSVGLRGETQYF. CDR3 DNA: TGTGCCAGCAGTGTGGGGCTACGGGGAGAGACCCAGTACTTC.

The rearrangement links TRBV3-1 (or the pseudogene TRBV3-2) to TRBJ2-5, with TRBD2 matching over 9 bases. CDR1 is LGHDT, CDR2 YNNKEL, per germline (reference sequence). The V segment lost 2 bases and the J segment 5 bases; nucleotides outside the gene matches: 9. The CDR3 contains 16 residues. The CDR3 sequence: CASSQPRGTSRETQYF. CDR3 coding DNA: TGTGCCAGCAGCCAACCCCGGGGGACTAGCAGGGAGACCCAGTACTTC.

The chain links TRBV4-1 to TRBJ1-6, with unresolved D. There are 16 residues in the CDR3. V was pared by 4 bases and J by 0 bases, with 10 bases between. The V gene's germline CDR1 is MGHRA and CDR2 YSYEKL. The CDR3 protein is CASSRDWSSYNSPLHF. The DNA for the CDR3 is TGCGCCAGCAGCCGCGACTGGAGCTCCTATAATTCACCCCTCCACTTT.

The rearrangement links TRBV4-2 to TRBJ1-5; D not resolved. The CDR3 contains 13 residues. The V gene lost 0 bases and the J gene lost 4 bases, with 4 bases spanning the gap. Germline CDR1 LGHNA, CDR2 YNFKEQ. Here the CDR3 reads CASSQDRNQPQHF. In DNA form, the CDR3 reads TGTGCCAGCAGCCAAGACAGGAATCAGCCCCAGCATTTT.

The chain has TRBV5-1 and TRBJ2-3; TRBD1 matches at 10 bases. The CDR3 loop spans 13 amino acids. From germline, CDR1 is SGHRS and CDR2 YFSETQ. Losses at the gene ends were 3 bases for V and 5 bases for J; bases not matched to a gene: 0. CDR3 nucleotide sequence: TGCGCCAGCAGCTGGGACAGGGGAGATACGCAGTATTTT. As protein: CASSWDRGDTQYF.

The genes are TRBV30 and TRBJ2-1; 8 nucleotides agree with TRBD1. The CDR3 contains 15 residues. V lost 0 bases to trimming and J lost 3 bases; unmatched junction nucleotides: 4. From germline, CDR1 is GTSNPN and CDR2 SVGIG (reference sequence). CDR3 protein: CAWSVGQGGYNEQFF. In nucleotides, the CDR3 is TGTGCCTGGAGTGTCGGACAGGGCGGCTACAATGAGCAGTTCTTC.

The chain combines TRBV11-3 with TRBJ2-5; D ambiguous. V was pared by 0 bases and J by 0 bases, with 5 bases between. The CDR3 loop spans 14 amino acids. The germline gives CDR1 SGHNT, CDR2 YENEEA. Here the CDR3 reads CASSLDQHQETQYF. Here the CDR3 DNA reads TGTGCCAGCAGCTTAGATCAGCACCAAGAGACCCAGTACTTC.

V and J are TRBV7-2 and TRBJ1-5; D is ambiguous. The CDR3 spans 14 residues. CDR1 and CDR2 from the germline V gene are SGHTA and FQGNSA. V was clipped by 1 base and J by 7 bases, with 11 bases between them. The CDR3 DNA follows: TGTGCCAGCAGCTTAGTCCTGGGGTACCAGCCCCAGCATTTT. This translates into CASSLVLGYQPQHF. Together with reference TRBV7-2 and TRBJ1-5, the CDR3 gives the full variable domain: GAGVSQSPSNKVTEKGKDVELRCDPISGHTALYWYRQSLGQGLEFLIYFQGNSAPDKSGLPSDRFSAERTGGSVSTLTIQRTQQEDSAVYLCASSLVLGYQPQHFGDGTRLSIL.